Presented here are 26 T cell receptor beta chains from one specimen sequenced in a study of cytomegalovirus exposure and HLA in healthy donors. The PCR had 60 Vbeta and 13 Jbeta primers. Data came from immunoSEQ multiplex PCR; TCRdb stores just in-frame clones and leaves some out. This table has roughly 200,000 clones, approximately 84% appearing once. Sequenced: PBMCs. The source of these receptors is a woman aged 40 to 50 in good health and CMV-seronegative.

CDR3 DNA: TGTGCCAGCAGCTTATGGGGGAGGGGGGCGAGGGACACTGAAGCTTTCTTT. Translating gives CASSLWGRGARDTEAFF. The chain is built from TRBV7-8 and TRBJ1-1; a possible D gene is TRBD1 (6 bases). The CDR3 consists of 17 residues. The germline V gene has CDR1 SGHVS and CDR2 FQNEAQ. V lost 2 bases and J lost 3, with 19 bases in between.

A word on this clone: Sequence at one end of the junction differs from germline and may be a read error. This chain connects TRBV7-7 to TRBJ2-5; D is perhaps TRBD2 (7 bases). CDR1 and CDR2 (germline): SSHAT, FNYEAQ (reference sequence). The CDR3 is 17 residues long. The CDR3 here is CASSLVAGATQGETQYF. DNA for the CDR3: TGTGCTAGCAGCTTAGTGGCGGGGGCCACACAGGGAGAGACCCAGTACTTC.

This clone was seen only a few times. The V gene is TRBV28, the J gene TRBJ1-1; a possible D gene is TRBD1 (6 bases). V lost 8 bases to trimming and J lost 4 bases, with 11 bases between them. Germline CDR1 MDHEN, CDR2 SYDVKM. The CDR3 is made up of 12 amino acids. The CDR3 DNA reads as TGTGCCAGCTTGACAGGCCCCACTGAAGCTTTCTTT. As protein: CASLTGPTEAFF.

The chain combines TRBV5-1 with TRBJ1-2, with D maybe TRBD1 (6 bases). CDR1 is SGHRS, CDR2 YFSETQ, per germline. V lost 0 bases to trimming and J lost 2 bases, with 17 bases between them. This CDR3 has 17 amino acids. CDR3: CASSLVGGTGPNYGYTF. The CDR3 DNA reads TGCGCCAGCAGCTTGGTTGGCGGAACAGGGCCAAACTATGGCTACACCTTC.

The chain couples TRBV28 to TRBJ2-7, with D possibly being TRBD1 (6 bases). Germline assignment: CDR1 MDHEN and CDR2 SYDVKM. Trimming stripped 6 bases from V and 2 bases from J, with 11 bases between. The CDR3 sequence is 13 residues long. The CDR3 loop reads CASSTGQTYEQYF. CDR3 DNA sequence: TGTGCCAGCAGCACAGGACAGACCTACGAGCAGTACTTC.

This chain uses TRBV30 with TRBJ2-1, with 7 bases fitting TRBD1. J was trimmed by 5 bases and V by 2 bases; bases with no gene match: 3. This CDR3 is 13 amino acids long. CDR1 is GTSNPN, CDR2 SVGIG, per germline (reference sequence). The CDR3 region is CAWSKGTDNEQFF. The CDR3 region has the DNA TGTGCCTGGAGTAAGGGGACAGACAATGAGCAGTTCTTC.

The chain couples TRBV18 to TRBJ2-1; D is unresolved. The CDR3 sequence is 15 residues long. From germline, CDR1 is KGHSH and CDR2 LQKENI. The ends were cut back, 3 bases at V and 1 base at J, with 10 bases in the middle. CDR3 protein: CASSPSSRSYNEQFF. The CDR3 bases are TGTGCCAGCTCACCCTCAAGTAGATCCTACAATGAGCAGTTCTTC.

V gene TRBV25-1 combines with J gene TRBJ2-2; the match to TRBD1 covers 9 bases. Germline V CDR1 and CDR2: MGHDK, SYGVNS. With 4 bases clipped from V and 4 bases from J, the junction kept 7 bases outside the gene matches. The length of the CDR3 is 16 residues. CDR3 nucleotides: TGTGCCAGCAGTGGCAGGACAGGGGTCTTCACCGGGGAGCTGTTTTTT. Its protein is CASSGRTGVFTGELFF.

The rearrangement uses TRBV7-2 and TRBJ2-2; TRBD2 aligns across 7 bases. The length of the CDR3 is 15 residues. V gave up 8 bases and J gave up 2 bases; unmatched junction bases: 8. Germline values: CDR1 SGHTA, CDR2 FQGNSA. CDR3 sequence (DNA): TGTGCCAGCTCGGGACTAAAGATTAACACCGGGGAGCTGTTTTTT. As protein: CASSGLKINTGELFF. The variable domain in full, completed from reference TRBV7-2 and TRBJ2-2, reads GAGVSQSPSNKVTEKGKDVELRCDPISGHTALYWYRQSLGQGLEFLIYFQGNSAPDKSGLPSDRFSAERTGGSVSTLTIQRTQQEDSAVYLCASSGLKINTGELFFGEGSRLTVL.

The CDR3 sequence: CAISAQGRDGYTF. DNA of the CDR3: TGTGCCATCAGTGCACAAGGTCGGGATGGCTACACCTTC. This chain joins TRBV10-3 and TRBJ1-2; D is undetermined. The CDR3 is 13 residues long. V lost 4 bases to trimming and J lost 6 bases, with 12 bases between them. Germline lookup yields CDR1 ENHRY and CDR2 SYGVKD.

This chain links TRBV19 with TRBJ1-2, with D possibly TRBD1 on 5 matching bases. The CDR3 length is 15 residues. Trimming pared 4 bases from V and 7 bases from J, leaving 19 bases between. From germline, CDR1 is LNHDA and CDR2 SQIVND (reference sequence). The CDR3 spells CASSTGEPRSLGYTF. DNA of the CDR3: TGTGCCAGTAGTACGGGGGAGCCCAGGAGCCTTGGCTACACCTTC.

This rearrangement joins TRBV6-1 to TRBJ1-2, with D possibly matching TRBD1 (6 bases). The germline V and J ends were trimmed by 1 base and 0 bases, with 9 bases remaining between them. CDR3 length equals 15 residues. The V gene's germline CDR1 is MNHNS and CDR2 SASEGT. DNA for the CDR3: TGTGCCAGCAGTGAAGGACAGGCCCCTAACTATGGCTACACCTTC. Encoded protein: CASSEGQAPNYGYTF.

Of note for this clone: Within the sample, other DNA sequences also encode this same CDR3. The chain has TRBV10-3 and TRBJ2-7; D is undetermined. V was shortened by 0 bases and J by 4 bases, with 4 bases between the two germline ends. Looked up from germline, CDR1 is ENHRY and CDR2 is SYGVKD. This CDR3 comprises 12 residues. CDR3 sequence: CAISESSYEQYF. In nucleotides, the CDR3 is TGTGCCATCAGTGAGTCATCTTACGAGCAGTACTTC.

This clone was recorded once. CDR3 bases: TGTGCCAGCATCCGTCCAGTAGCGGGGGGGCTCCCCCCCTACAATGAGCAGTTCTTC. It codes for CASIRPVAGGLPPYNEQFF. V is TRBV27 and J is TRBJ2-1; 11 nucleotides align to TRBD2. This CDR3 is built from 19 residues. CDR1 is MNHEY, CDR2 SMNVEV, per germline (reference sequence). The ends lost 7 bases at V and 2 bases at J; junction bases unmatched: 16.

This sequence joins TRBV9 and TRBJ1-4; 7 nucleotides align to TRBD1. V lost 7 bases, J lost 14 bases, and 14 bases stayed unmatched. The CDR3 loop spans 13 amino acids. CDR1 and CDR2 from the germline V gene are SGDLS and YYNGEE. CDR3 region: CASGTAREGSLFF. Written as DNA, the CDR3 is TGTGCCAGCGGGACAGCTAGGGAAGGTTCGCTGTTTTTT.

The rearrangement joins TRBV25-1 to TRBJ2-5, with D perhaps matching TRBD1 (5 bases). The length of the CDR3 is 13 residues. Trimming cost V 4 bases and J 3 bases, with 9 bases left between them. The germline V gene has CDR1 MGHDK and CDR2 SYGVNS. The CDR3 nucleotides read TGTGCCAGCAGTGGACACAGGAAAGAGACCCAGTACTTC. It encodes CASSGHRKETQYF.

The chain has TRBV15 and TRBJ1-1; no firm D call. Germline-derived CDR1 and CDR2 are LNHNV and YYDKDF (reference sequence). Trimming left V 1 base short and J 5 bases short, with 5 bases between. CDR3 length: 12 amino acids. The CDR3 protein is CATSRGGTEAFF. In nucleotides, the CDR3 is TGTGCCACCAGCAGAGGAGGGACTGAAGCTTTCTTT.

V usage is TRBV7-3 and J usage is TRBJ1-6; 8 nucleotides match TRBD1. V shed 4 bases, J shed 10 bases, and the junction held 6 bases outside the gene matches. The CDR3 sequence is 14 residues long. The germline V gene encodes CDR1 SGHTA and CDR2 FQGTGA. CDR3 nucleotides: TGTGCCAGCAGCTCAACAGGGGGGGGGTCACCCCTCCACTTT. This sequence encodes CASSSTGGGSPLHF.

The count of this clone is one. The gene calls are TRBV10-3 and TRBJ2-7, with D perhaps TRBD2 (5 bases). Germline lookup yields CDR1 ENHRY and CDR2 SYGVKD. This CDR3 region has 15 residues. Trimming removed 7 bases from V and 0 bases from J, with 16 bases in between. CDR3 region: CAITSGYEDSYEQYF. CDR3 nucleotide sequence: TGTGCCATCACGAGCGGTTATGAGGACTCCTACGAGCAGTACTTC.

The chain uses TRBV7-2 and TRBJ2-3; 13 bases fit TRBD2. Germline CDR1 reads SGHTA; CDR2 reads FQGNSA. The CDR3 has 15 residues. V trimming: 4 bases; J trimming: 6 bases; junction bases outside the gene matches: 4. The CDR3 is CASSSTSGGLDTQYF. DNA of the CDR3: TGTGCCAGCAGCTCGACTAGCGGGGGGTTGGATACGCAGTATTTT.

The chain has TRBV9 and TRBJ2-5; D is perhaps TRBD1 (7 bases). This CDR3 comprises 16 residues. V gave up 4 bases and J gave up 4 bases, with 20 bases separating them. The germline V gene has CDR1 SGDLS and CDR2 YYNGEE. The CDR3 sequence is CASSRDRSGVGETQYF. Here the CDR3 DNA reads TGTGCCAGCAGCAGGGACAGATCGGGAGTCGGAGAGACCCAGTACTTC.

V gene TRBV4-1 combines with J gene TRBJ1-4, with 8 nucleotides matching TRBD1. The V gene end was trimmed by 0 bases and the J gene end by 3 bases; junction bases not matched to a gene: 6. This CDR3 has 17 residues. CDR1 MGHRA and CDR2 YSYEKL come from the germline V gene. CDR3 protein: CASSQDRGRFSNEKLFF. CDR3 DNA sequence: TGCGCCAGCAGCCAAGACAGGGGGCGCTTTTCTAATGAAAAACTGTTTTTT.

The chain links TRBV9 to TRBJ2-7; the match to TRBD2 covers 9 bases. The CDR3 consists of 15 residues. Germline CDR1 and CDR2: SGDLS and YYNGEE. J gave up 4 bases and V 2 bases, and 7 bases lay outside the gene matches. This CDR3 is CASSVAGTSWYEQYF. CDR3 DNA: TGTGCCAGCAGCGTCGCCGGGACTAGCTGGTACGAGCAGTACTTC. Using reference TRBV9 and TRBJ2-7 for the parts outside the CDR3, the full variable domain is DSGVTQTPKHLITATGQRVTLRCSPRSGDLSVYWYQQSLDQGLQFLIQYYNGEERAKGNILERFSAQQFPDLHSELNLSSLELGDSALYFCASSVAGTSWYEQYFGPGTRLTVT.

This chain uses TRBV7-9 with TRBJ2-6; perhaps TRBD1 as D (6 bases). V gave up 5 bases and J gave up 0 bases, with 11 bases separating them. There are 16 residues in the CDR3. Germline CDR1 and CDR2: SEHNR and FQNEAQ (reference sequence). The CDR3 DNA is TGTGCCAGCAGCCTAACAGGGAGCTCTGGGGCCAACGTCCTGACTTTC. Translated: CASSLTGSSGANVLTF.

The rearrangement joins TRBV7-2 to TRBJ2-3; 8 bases line up with TRBD1. The CDR3 consists of 13 residues. The V gene end was trimmed by 10 bases and the J gene end by 4 bases; junction bases not matched to a gene: 7. Germline CDR1 is SGHTA and CDR2 is FQGNSA. The CDR3 DNA reads as TGTGCCACGCGGACAGGGTGGTCAGATACGCAGTATTTT. As protein: CATRTGWSDTQYF.

The CDR3 bases are TGTGCCAGCAGCTTAGAACCAGCGGGGGGATATGAGCAGTTCTTC. Protein: CASSLEPAGGYEQFF. The V and J genes are TRBV7-3 and TRBJ2-1; 9 bases fit TRBD2. The germline V gene encodes CDR1 SGHTA and CDR2 FQGTGA. This CDR3 spans 15 amino acids. Trimming took 2 bases from V and 8 from J; bases not matched to a gene: 7.